The next 8 T cell receptor beta chains were all read from a single sample in a study of Ad26.COV2.S vaccination and SARS-CoV-2 variants. Treatment of the sample: over 15 received Ad26.COV2.S at low or high dose, single or two shots; about 5 received placebo; per-sample allocation not given. Sampling took place 63 days after the first vaccine or placebo injection. The table came from immunoSEQ multiplex PCR; TCRdb's copy has only in-frame clones and leaves some out. The sample has over 300,000 clones, roughly four fifths seen once; the top ten hold about 7.4%. The input for sequencing was peripheral blood, taken in a trial of Ad26.COV2.S vaccine versus placebo. Source of these receptors: a person aged 18 to 59 who received the Ad26.COV2.S COVID-19 vaccine or a placebo.

J is TRBJ1-5 and V is TRBV18; the D gene is possibly TRBD1 (5 bases). The CDR3 length is 15 residues. V was cut by 6 bases and J by 4 bases, with 16 bases left in between. Germline lookup yields CDR1 KGHSH and CDR2 LQKENI. CDR3 sequence reads: CASSPAGGINQPQHF. CDR3 DNA: TGTGCCAGCTCTCCCGCGGGGGGGATTAATCAGCCCCAGCATTTT.

This chain connects TRBV9 to TRBJ2-3, with TRBD2 identical over 11 bases. The CDR3 length is 15 residues. V lost 3 bases and J lost 8; bases outside the gene matches: 8. Germline V gene lookup returns CDR1 SGDLS and CDR2 YYNGEE. The CDR3 DNA sequence: TGTGCCAGCAGCGGAGGGGGTAGCGGGAGGGCTACGCAGTATTTT. Protein product: CASSGGGSGRATQYF. The full variable domain, in which reference TRBV9 and TRBJ2-3 provide the parts outside the CDR3, is DSGVTQTPKHLITATGQRVTLRCSPRSGDLSVYWYQQSLDQGLQFLIQYYNGEERAKGNILERFSAQQFPDLHSELNLSSLELGDSALYFCASSGGGSGRATQYFGPGTRLTVL.

The chain recombines TRBV15 with TRBJ1-2; a possible D gene is TRBD1 (6 bases). CDR1 is LNHNV, CDR2 YYDKDF, per germline (reference sequence). Trimming stripped 3 bases from V and 8 bases from J, with 13 bases between. The CDR3 length is 13 residues. The CDR3 DNA is TGTGCCACCAGCAGGGATACAGGGATCGGCTACACCTTC. It is translated as CATSRDTGIGYTF.

V and J are TRBV29-1 and TRBJ1-2; D is undetermined. The CDR3 is 15 residues long. In germline, CDR1 is SQVTM, CDR2 ANQGSEA. The V and J ends lost 4 bases and 0 bases respectively, with 15 bases between them. CDR3 residues: CSVAHTAAANYGYTF. The CDR3 region has the DNA TGCAGCGTTGCCCATACAGCGGCCGCTAACTATGGCTACACCTTC.

A single count supports this clone. The chain employs TRBV7-2 and TRBJ1-6; D gene unclear. Trimming took off 1 base at V and 0 bases at J, with 10 bases between the two ends. The CDR3 sequence is 17 residues long. CDR1 SGHTA and CDR2 FQGNSA come from the germline V gene. The CDR3 DNA follows: TGTGCCAGCAGCTTAGGTTCCGGGAGCTCCTATAATTCACCCCTCCACTTT. Protein product: CASSLGSGSSYNSPLHF.

Points on this clone: An end of the junction differs from the germline gene, which may be a read error. The V call is TRBV13, the J call TRBJ2-7; D is unresolved. This CDR3 region has 14 residues. The V gene's germline CDR1 is PRHDT and CDR2 FYEKMQ (reference sequence). For the CDR3, the DNA is TGTGCCAGCAGGTTAGGATTATCGGAGACCGAGCAGTACTTC. Its protein product is CASRLGLSETEQYF.

V gene TRBV30 combines with J gene TRBJ1-1, with TRBD1 matching 7 bases. The CDR3 is made up of 13 amino acids. The V and J ends lost 5 bases and 5 bases, in that order; junction bases with no gene match: 8. Germline V gives CDR1 GTSNPN, CDR2 SVGIG (reference sequence). The CDR3 DNA reads TGTGCCTGGGGGGGACAGCGAGATACTGAAGCTTTCTTT. Amino acids: CAWGGQRDTEAFF.

The V and J genes are TRBV6-5 and TRBJ1-2, with 8 bases matching TRBD1. V lost 3 bases and J lost 4; bases outside the gene matches: 4. CDR1 and CDR2 (germline): MNHEY, SVGAGI. This CDR3 has 14 residues. CDR3 in amino acids: CASSYSTGGYGYTF. The DNA for the CDR3 is TGTGCCAGCAGTTATAGTACAGGGGGCTATGGCTACACCTTC.